The T cell receptor (beta chain) under discussion was sequenced for a study of blood T cell repertoires in COVID-19 (dated by TCRdb to 2020 to 2021). Study-wide context: The collaborator samples originated in the United States, Italy and Spain and spanned the acute and convalescent phases of COVID-19. The material from the prospective study consisted of cDNA or gDNA derived from T cells, B-cell-depleted T cells, or PBMCs. Subjects who had been exposed to COVID-19, were actively infected with it, or had recovered from it provided the deeply sampled blood TCRbeta repertoires that made up the dataset. The repertoires were released in a freely available public database meant as a resource for research on the immune response to SARS-CoV-2. The samples were drawn from two sources: the first 160 participants of the ongoing ImmuneRACE study, and 1,000 to 1,500 subjects contributed by 6 global collaborators. The sample metadata nearly always contained a de-identified subject ID, COVID-19 status, age in years and sex. Where HLA class I and class II types were available, the types were taken from metadata supplied by the sample provider, not from assay-based typing. What the study reported, not specific to this receptor: Clinical and demographic metadata were provided uncurated, with the amount varying by source and participant.

The CDR3 spans 12 residues, from the cysteine through the phenylalanine. The retained sequence is limited to the CDR3, 36 bases, with the frame set at the first base. The immunoSEQ Assay, a bias-controlled multiplex PCR, was used to amplify TCRbeta CDR3 regions from genomic DNA. As for how the authors treated the data: The number of nucleated cells in each sample was estimated from the amplification of reference gene primers within the assay. To quantify the absolute abundance of each unique TCRbeta CDR3 rearrangement, sequence reads were collapsed and filtered. For each sample, productive Simpson clonality was calculated by taking the square root of Simpson's diversity index across productive rearrangements. This immuneACCESS table, as held by TCRdb, lists in-frame sequences with V and J called but not all clones. Of the missing ones, under half trace to an unresolved V gene in checked studies; the others have no known cause. V and J calls plus clone size are reproduced from that table; the DNA served to infer D and trimming. The sample data list around 100,000 clones, and roughly 83% of these were observed just once. The ten top clones hold approximately 15% of the sample.

Points on this clone: Its antigen is currently not known. No per-base quality is available; no much larger clone lies one base away.

Whole blood was collected in K2EDTA tubes by collaborating institutions according to the institutions' own protocols. For TCRbeta analysis, collaborator samples were shipped as frozen whole blood, as isolated PBMCs, or as DNA extracted from either sample type. The chain is encoded by TRBV12-1 joined to TRBJ1-2; TRBD1, the table's D call, lacks a check against the DNA. TRBV12-1 has pseudogene status. The receptor was derived from a woman in her sixties with acute or convalescent COVID-19. Source material: peripheral blood. The nucleotide sequence reads TGTGCCAGCAGGGGCGACAGGGAGGCGATCACCTTC. Its protein is CASRGDREAITF.